One T cell receptor beta chain is described in this entry. The sample belongs to a study of blood T cell repertoires in COVID-19. Germline V lookup: CDR1 SGHTA, CDR2 FQGNSA. The CDR3 contains 13 residues. The ends lost 3 bases at V and 8 bases at J; junction bases unmatched: 4. Sequenced by immunoSEQ multiplex PCR; TCRdb stores in-frame clones only, minus some. The sample lists around 24,000 clones, nearly 90% seen once, with approximately 11% in the top ten. The clonotype was recovered from a man aged 65 to 85 with acute or convalescent COVID-19. The material sequenced was peripheral blood. The rearrangement joins TRBV7-2 to TRBJ1-2, with TRBD1 matching 9 bases. The CDR3 DNA is TGTGCCAGCAGCTTTCAAACAGGGGGCGGCTACACCTTC. As protein: CASSFQTGGGYTF.